These 13 T cell receptor beta chains came from one sample sequenced in a study of PD-L1 blockade in urothelial cancer. Indicated time point: pretreatment peripheral blood. Profiling relied on immunoSEQ multiplex PCR, and the TCRdb table lists in-frame clones only, not all of them. Of 130,000 or so clones in the sample, around 85% were seen once. Sample: PBMCs, taken around atezolizumab (anti-PD-L1) treatment. These receptors were collected from a man in his fifties with urothelial cancer.

The chain carries TRBV5-1 and TRBJ2-3, with a weak D call TRBD1 (6 bases). CDR1 is SGHRS and CDR2 is YFSETQ in the germline V gene. The CDR3 totals 14 residues. V was shortened by 1 base and J by 3 bases, with 9 bases between the two germline ends. The CDR3 sequence is CASSLRDTTDTQYF. The DNA for the CDR3 is TGCGCCAGCAGCTTGAGGGACACAACAGATACGCAGTATTTT.

The chain couples TRBV6-5 to TRBJ1-3; no clear D gene. From germline, CDR1 is MNHEY and CDR2 SVGAGI. The CDR3 totals 15 residues. Between the trimmed V and J ends, which lost 2 bases and 3 bases, there was a span of 11 bases. The CDR3 protein is CASSYDWRGGNTIYF. Here the CDR3 DNA reads TGTGCCAGCAGTTACGACTGGCGTGGTGGAAACACCATATATTTT.

J is TRBJ2-7 and V is TRBV9, with D perhaps matching TRBD2 (5 bases). From germline, CDR1 is SGDLS and CDR2 YYNGEE. Trimming took off 0 bases at V and 9 bases at J, with 10 bases between the two ends. The CDR3 extends over 12 amino acids. The CDR3 spells CASSVGSSRQYF. The CDR3 bases are TGTGCCAGCAGCGTAGGTTCTAGCCGGCAGTACTTC.

This clone appeared a few times. The DNA of the CDR3 is TGCAGCGCAGAGCGGGGACAGGGGTTAACTGAAGCTTTCTTT. Its translation: CSAERGQGLTEAFF. V usage is TRBV29-1 and J usage is TRBJ1-1, with 10 positions matching TRBD1. Germline assignment: CDR1 SQVTM and CDR2 ANQGSEA. The V segment lost 7 bases and the J segment 5 bases; nucleotides outside the gene matches: 10. The CDR3 is 14 residues long.

This clone was detected only once. The chain's CDR3 is CASRGTGRGAFF. Written as DNA, the CDR3 is TGTGCCAGCAGGGGGACAGGCCGGGGTGCTTTCTTT. This sequence joins TRBV28 and TRBJ1-1; 8 positions agree with TRBD1. Germline V gene data show CDR1 as MDHEN and CDR2 as SYDVKM. V shed 6 bases, J shed 11 bases, and the junction held 8 bases outside the gene matches. This CDR3 has 12 amino acids.

A note on this clone: A junction end diverges from the germline sequence, so it may reflect a read error. This chain joins TRBV7-7 and TRBJ2-3; 8 bases are shared with TRBD2. This CDR3 is built from 15 residues. Germline CDR1 and CDR2: SSHAT and FNYEAQ (reference sequence). In nucleotides, the CDR3 is TGTGCTAGCAGCCCGGTCCGGGGGGGGACAGATACGCAGTATTTT. Protein: CASSPVRGGTDTQYF.

This clone occurred once. The V gene is TRBV4-2, the J gene TRBJ2-7; unclear D gene. CDR3 length: 15 residues. Trimming cost V 0 bases and J 6 bases, with 15 bases left between them. Germline V gene sequence: CDR1 LGHNA, CDR2 YNFKEQ. The CDR3 DNA is TGTGCCAGCAGCCAAGATCCGTGGAGCTTGGGCGAGCAGTACTTC. Protein sequence: CASSQDPWSLGEQYF.

The chain uses TRBV7-3 and TRBJ2-1; 8 bases agree with TRBD2. CDR1 is SGHTA and CDR2 is FQGTGA in the germline V gene. V lost 1 base to trimming and J lost 2 bases; unmatched junction nucleotides: 10. CDR3 size: 18 residues. Written as DNA, the CDR3 is TGTGCCAGCAGCTTAAGGGGACGAGCGGGAGTCGCCTACAATGAGCAGTTCTTC. This codes for CASSLRGRAGVAYNEQFF.

This rearrangement joins TRBV4-2 to TRBJ2-2, with TRBD2 matching over 8 bases. The CDR3 runs 18 residues. V lost 4 bases to trimming and J lost 3 bases; unmatched junction nucleotides: 13. Looked up from germline, CDR1 is LGHNA and CDR2 is YNFKEQ. CDR3: CASSPTSSSGIYTGELFF. The CDR3 nucleotides are TGTGCCAGCAGCCCGACCTCGAGTAGCGGGATATACACCGGGGAGCTGTTTTTT.

The sample holds one count of this clone. The chain couples TRBV19 to TRBJ1-1, with a tentative D call TRBD1 (6 bases). V lost 3 bases, J lost 10 bases, and 12 bases lay in between. Germline V gives CDR1 LNHDA, CDR2 SQIVND (reference sequence). The CDR3 covers 12 residues. CDR3 in amino acids: CASSMVQGLAFF. Written as DNA, the CDR3 is TGTGCCAGTAGTATGGTACAGGGATTAGCTTTCTTT.

The genes are TRBV28 and TRBJ1-5; TRBD1 aligns across 10 bases. Trimming removed 3 bases from V and 10 bases from J; junction bases left unmatched: 3. This CDR3 region has 13 residues. Germline assignment: CDR1 MDHEN and CDR2 SYDVKM. In nucleotides, the CDR3 is TGTGCCAGCAGTTTGACAGGGGGCCTACCCCAGCATTTT. It is translated as CASSLTGGLPQHF. Combining the CDR3 with reference TRBV28 and TRBJ1-5 gives the whole variable domain DVKVTQSSRYLVKRTGEKVFLECVQDMDHENMFWYRQDPGLGLRLIYFSYDVKMKEKGDIPEGYSVSREKKERFSLILESASTNQTSMYLCASSLTGGLPQHFGDGTRLSIL.

This chain joins TRBV7-9 and TRBJ2-1, with 9 nucleotides matching TRBD2. Germline V gene lookup returns CDR1 SEHNR and CDR2 FQNEAQ (reference sequence). Unmatched junction bases numbered 7, after V lost 10 bases and J lost 3 bases. The CDR3 has 14 residues. The chain's CDR3 is CATEASGIYNEQFF. The CDR3 DNA reads TGTGCCACCGAGGCTAGCGGGATCTACAATGAGCAGTTCTTC.

The chain is built from TRBV5-4 and TRBJ2-6; no clear D gene. This CDR3 has 16 amino acids. From germline, CDR1 is SGHNT and CDR2 YYREEE (reference sequence). The V gene lost 4 bases and the J gene lost 0 bases, with 11 bases spanning the gap. CDR3 bases: TGTGCCAGCAGCCCCGGTGGGCGCTCTGGGGCCAACGTCCTGACTTTC. Protein product: CASSPGGRSGANVLTF.